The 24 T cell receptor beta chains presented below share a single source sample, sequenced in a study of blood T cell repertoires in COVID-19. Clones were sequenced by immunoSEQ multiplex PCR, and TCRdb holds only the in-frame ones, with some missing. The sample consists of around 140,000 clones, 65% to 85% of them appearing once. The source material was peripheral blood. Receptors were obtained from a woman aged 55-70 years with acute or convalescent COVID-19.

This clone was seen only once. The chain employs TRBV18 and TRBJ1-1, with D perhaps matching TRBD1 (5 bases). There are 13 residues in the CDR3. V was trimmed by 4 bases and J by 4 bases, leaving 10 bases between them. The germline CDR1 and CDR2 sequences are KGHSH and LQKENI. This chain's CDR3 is CASSRAGGTEAFF. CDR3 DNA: TGTGCCAGCTCACGGGCGGGGGGCACTGAAGCTTTCTTT.

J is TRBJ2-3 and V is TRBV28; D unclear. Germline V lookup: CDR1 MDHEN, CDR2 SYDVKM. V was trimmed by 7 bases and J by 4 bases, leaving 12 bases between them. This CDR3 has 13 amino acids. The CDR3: CASTPYNPDTQYF. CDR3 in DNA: TGTGCCAGCACCCCCTATAACCCAGATACGCAGTATTTT.

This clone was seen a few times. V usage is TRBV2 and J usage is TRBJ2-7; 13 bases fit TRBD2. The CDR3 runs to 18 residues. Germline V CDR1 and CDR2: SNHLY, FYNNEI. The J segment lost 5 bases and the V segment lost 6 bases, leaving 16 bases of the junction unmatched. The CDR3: CASSLYGTSGKSIHEQYF. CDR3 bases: TGTGCCAGCAGCCTCTACGGGACTAGCGGGAAGTCAATCCACGAGCAGTACTTC.

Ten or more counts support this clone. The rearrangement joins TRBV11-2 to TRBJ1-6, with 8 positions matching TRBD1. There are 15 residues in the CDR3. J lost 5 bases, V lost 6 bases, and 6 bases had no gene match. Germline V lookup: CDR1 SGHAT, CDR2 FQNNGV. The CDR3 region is CASRSGQGNNSPLHF. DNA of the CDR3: TGTGCCAGCAGAAGTGGACAGGGTAATAATTCACCCCTCCACTTT.

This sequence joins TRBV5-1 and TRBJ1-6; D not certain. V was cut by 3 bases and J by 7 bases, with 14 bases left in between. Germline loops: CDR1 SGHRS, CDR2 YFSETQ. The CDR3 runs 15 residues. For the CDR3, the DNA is TGCGCCAGCAGCTCAGGCGGGTTCGGGAATTCACCCCTCCACTTT. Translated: CASSSGGFGNSPLHF.

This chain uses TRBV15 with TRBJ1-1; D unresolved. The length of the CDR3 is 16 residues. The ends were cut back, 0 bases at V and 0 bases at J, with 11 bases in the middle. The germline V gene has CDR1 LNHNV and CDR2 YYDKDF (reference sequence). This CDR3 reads CATSRDLKAMNTEAFF. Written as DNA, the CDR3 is TGTGCCACCAGCAGAGATCTAAAAGCCATGAACACTGAAGCTTTCTTT.

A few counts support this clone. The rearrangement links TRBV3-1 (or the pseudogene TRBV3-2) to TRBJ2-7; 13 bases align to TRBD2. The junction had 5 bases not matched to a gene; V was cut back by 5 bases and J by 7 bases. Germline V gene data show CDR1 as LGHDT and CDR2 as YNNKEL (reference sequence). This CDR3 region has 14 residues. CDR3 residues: CASSGLAGEGEQYF. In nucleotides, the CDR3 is TGTGCCAGCAGCGGACTAGCGGGAGAGGGGGAGCAGTACTTC.

DNA for the CDR3: TGTGCCAGCAGCTTAGCCGCCGGAGGGGGCTTCGACGAGCAGTACTTC. Translation gives CASSLAAGGGFDEQYF. The chain has TRBV7-2 and TRBJ2-7; TRBD1 might be the D (7 bases). V dropped 0 bases and J dropped 5 bases, with 17 bases sitting between them. CDR1 is SGHTA and CDR2 is FQGNSA in the germline V gene. There are 16 residues in the CDR3.

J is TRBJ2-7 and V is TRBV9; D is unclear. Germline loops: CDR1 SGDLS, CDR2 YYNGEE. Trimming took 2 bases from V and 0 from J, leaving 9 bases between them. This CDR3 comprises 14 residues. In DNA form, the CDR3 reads TGTGCCAGCAGCGTTGACACCTACTCCTACGAGCAGTACTTC. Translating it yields CASSVDTYSYEQYF.

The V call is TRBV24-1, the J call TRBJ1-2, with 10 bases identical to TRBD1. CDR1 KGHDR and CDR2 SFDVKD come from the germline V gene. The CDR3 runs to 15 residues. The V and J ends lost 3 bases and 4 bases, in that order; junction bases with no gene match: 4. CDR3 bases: TGTGCCACCAGTGATCCGGGACAGGGGCCCTATGGCTACACCTTC. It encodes CATSDPGQGPYGYTF.

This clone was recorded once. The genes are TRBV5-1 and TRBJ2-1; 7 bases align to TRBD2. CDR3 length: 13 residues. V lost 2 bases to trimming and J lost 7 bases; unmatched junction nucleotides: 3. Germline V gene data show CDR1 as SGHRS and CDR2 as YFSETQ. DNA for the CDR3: TGCGCCAGCAGCTTCGGGGGGTTTAATGAGCAGTTCTTC. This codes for CASSFGGFNEQFF.

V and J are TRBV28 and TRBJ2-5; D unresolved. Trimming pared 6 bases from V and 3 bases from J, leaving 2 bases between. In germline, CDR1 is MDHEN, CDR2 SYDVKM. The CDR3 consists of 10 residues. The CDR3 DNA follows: TGTGCCAGCAGCGAAGAGACCCAGTACTTC. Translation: CASSEETQYF.

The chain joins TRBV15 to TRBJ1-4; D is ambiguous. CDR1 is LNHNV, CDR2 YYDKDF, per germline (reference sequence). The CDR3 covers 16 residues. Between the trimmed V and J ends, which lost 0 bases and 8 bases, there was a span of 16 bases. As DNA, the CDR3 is TGTGCCACCAGCAGAGATCCGGGCAGGAGGAGCGAAAAACTGTTTTTT. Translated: CATSRDPGRRSEKLFF. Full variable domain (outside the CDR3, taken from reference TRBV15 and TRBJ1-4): DAMVIQNPRYQVTQFGKPVTLSCSQTLNHNVMYWYQQKSSQAPKLLFHYYDKDFNNEADTPDNFQSRRPNTSFCFLDIRSPGLGDTAMYLCATSRDPGRRSEKLFFGSGTQLSVL.

The CDR3 nucleotides are TGTGCCAGCAGTTCGAGCTCCTACGAGCAGTACTTC. Protein sequence: CASSSSSYEQYF. The V and J genes are TRBV7-2 and TRBJ2-7; unclear D gene. Per the germline V gene, CDR1 is SGHTA and CDR2 is FQGNSA. The CDR3 has 12 residues. V was trimmed by 6 bases and J by 0 bases, leaving 6 bases between them. Using reference TRBV7-2 and TRBJ2-7 for the parts outside the CDR3, the full variable domain is GAGVSQSPSNKVTEKGKDVELRCDPISGHTALYWYRQSLGQGLEFLIYFQGNSAPDKSGLPSDRFSAERTGGSVSTLTIQRTQQEDSAVYLCASSSSSYEQYFGPGTRLTVT.

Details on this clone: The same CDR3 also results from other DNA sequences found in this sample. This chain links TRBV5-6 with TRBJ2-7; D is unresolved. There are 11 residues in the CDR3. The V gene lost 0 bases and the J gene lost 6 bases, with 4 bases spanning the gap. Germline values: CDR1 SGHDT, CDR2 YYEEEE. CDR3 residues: CASSLASEQYF. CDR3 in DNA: TGTGCCAGCAGCTTGGCATCCGAGCAGTACTTC. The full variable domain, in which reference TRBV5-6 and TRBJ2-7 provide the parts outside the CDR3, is DAGVTQSPTHLIKTRGQQVTLRCSPKSGHDTVSWYQQALGQGPQFIFQYYEEEERQRGNFPDRFSGHQFPNYSSELNVNALLLGDSALYLCASSLASEQYFGPGTRLTVT.

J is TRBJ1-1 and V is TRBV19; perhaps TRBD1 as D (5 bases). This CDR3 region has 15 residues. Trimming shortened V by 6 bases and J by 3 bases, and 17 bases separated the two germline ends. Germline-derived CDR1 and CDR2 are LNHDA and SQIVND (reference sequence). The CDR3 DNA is TGTGCCAGTAGCCCACGGGGGGTGATGTACACTGAAGCTTTCTTT. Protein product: CASSPRGVMYTEAFF.

The CDR3 nucleotides read TGTGCCAGCAGCTTAGCGGGGGGCTCTGGAAACACCATATATTTT. Its protein is CASSLAGGSGNTIYF. The rearrangement links TRBV7-2 to TRBJ1-3; maybe TRBD1 (5 bases). The CDR3 is 15 residues long. V was pared by 0 bases and J by 0 bases, with 6 bases between. Germline loops: CDR1 SGHTA, CDR2 FQGNSA.

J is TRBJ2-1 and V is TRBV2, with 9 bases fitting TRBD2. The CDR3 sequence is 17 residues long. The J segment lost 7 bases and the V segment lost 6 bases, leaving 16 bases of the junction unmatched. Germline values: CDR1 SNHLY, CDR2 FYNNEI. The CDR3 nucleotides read TGTGCCAGCAGGCCGGGACTAGCACCTTCAATTGATAATGAGCAGTTCTTC. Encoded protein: CASRPGLAPSIDNEQFF.

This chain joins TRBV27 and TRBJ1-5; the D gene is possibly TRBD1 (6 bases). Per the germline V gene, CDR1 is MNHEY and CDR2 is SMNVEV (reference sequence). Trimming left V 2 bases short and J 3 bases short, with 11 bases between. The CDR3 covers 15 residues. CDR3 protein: CASSLQAGDNQPQHF. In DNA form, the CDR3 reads TGTGCCAGCAGTTTACAGGCAGGGGACAATCAGCCCCAGCATTTT.

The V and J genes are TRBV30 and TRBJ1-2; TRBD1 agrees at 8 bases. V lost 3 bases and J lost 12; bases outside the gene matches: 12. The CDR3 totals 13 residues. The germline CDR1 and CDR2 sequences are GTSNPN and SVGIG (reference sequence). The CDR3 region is CAWSREAGGSNTF. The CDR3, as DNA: TGTGCCTGGAGCCGAGAGGCAGGGGGCTCTAACACCTTC.

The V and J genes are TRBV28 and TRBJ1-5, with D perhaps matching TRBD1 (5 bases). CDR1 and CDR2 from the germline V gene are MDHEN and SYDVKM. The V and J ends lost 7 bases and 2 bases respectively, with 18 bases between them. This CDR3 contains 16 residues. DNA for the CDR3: TGTGCCAGCACCCTGGGGGGGAGTCAGGGCAATCAGCCCCAGCATTTT. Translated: CASTLGGSQGNQPQHF.

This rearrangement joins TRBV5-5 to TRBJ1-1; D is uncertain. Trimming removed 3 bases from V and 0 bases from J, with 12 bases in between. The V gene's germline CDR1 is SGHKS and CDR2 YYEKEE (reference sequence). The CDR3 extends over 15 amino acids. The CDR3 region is CASSWQEGLNTEAFF. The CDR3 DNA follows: TGTGCCAGCAGCTGGCAGGAGGGCTTGAACACTGAAGCTTTCTTT.

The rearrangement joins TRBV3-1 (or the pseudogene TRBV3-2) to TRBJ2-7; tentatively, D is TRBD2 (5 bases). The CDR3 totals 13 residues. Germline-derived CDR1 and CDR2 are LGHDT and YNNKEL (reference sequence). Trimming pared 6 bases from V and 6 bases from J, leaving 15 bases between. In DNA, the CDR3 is TGTGCCAGCAGTCGGGAAACGGTCTCCGAGCAGTACTTC. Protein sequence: CASSRETVSEQYF.

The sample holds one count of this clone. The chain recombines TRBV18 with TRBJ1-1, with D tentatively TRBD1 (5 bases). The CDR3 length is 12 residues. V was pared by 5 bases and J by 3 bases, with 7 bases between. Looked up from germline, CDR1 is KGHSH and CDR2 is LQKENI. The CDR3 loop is CASSGGDTEAFF. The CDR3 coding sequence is TGTGCCAGCTCAGGGGGGGACACTGAAGCTTTCTTT.